This note documents a single T cell receptor beta chain sequence. Its antigen is unknown. Sequenced by immunoSEQ multiplex PCR; TCRdb stores in-frame clones only, minus some. The sample lists 15,000 or so clones; around 86% were seen once. This sample was taken from a study of lymphopenia after photon versus proton radiotherapy. The germline V gene encodes CDR1 SGHAT and CDR2 FQNNGV. CDR3 length: 13 amino acids. Between the trimmed V and J ends, which lost 5 bases and 10 bases, there was a span of 17 bases. Study results and caveats: Better survival with proton therapy was suggested as possible, not demonstrated. Relative stability marked proton patients; photon patients lost diversity and naive cells. In patients who died, overall survival fell as post-nadir TCR diversity dropped more.

This specimen consisted of peripheral blood, obtained from a patient treated with proton-based radiotherapy. The TCR was taken from a man between 65 and 79 years old with pancreatic cancer. The V gene is TRBV11-2, the J gene TRBJ1-1, with a possible D match to TRBD1 (6 bases). Here the CDR3 DNA reads TGTGCCAGCAGCACCGACTACAGGGCGGGAGCTTTCTTT. Translating gives CASSTDYRAGAFF. Full variable domain (missing parts from reference TRBV11-2 and TRBJ1-1): EAGVAQSPRYKIIEKRQSVAFWCNPISGHATLYWYQQILGQGPKLLIQFQNNGVVDDSQLPKDRFSAERLKGVDSTLKIQPAKLEDSAVYLCASSTDYRAGAFFGQGTRLTVV.